This TCR beta chain was obtained from a study of blood T cell repertoires in COVID-19 (TCRdb year 2020). The study in broad terms: The collaborator samples originated in the United States, Italy and Spain and spanned the acute and convalescent phases of COVID-19. The repertoires were released in a freely available public database intended as a resource for research on the immune response to SARS-CoV-2. The material from the prospective study consisted of cDNA or gDNA derived from T cells, B-cell-depleted T cells, or PBMCs. HLA class I and class II types, where available, came from metadata supplied by the sample provider rather than from assay-based typing. The samples were drawn from the first 160 participants of the ongoing ImmuneRACE study and from 1,254 subjects provided by 6 global collaborators. The dataset comprised deeply sampled blood TCRbeta repertoires from subjects exposed to, actively infected with, or recovered from COVID-19. Sample metadata almost always included a de-identified subject ID, COVID-19 status, age in years and sex.

In regard to this clone: Its antigen is not yet known. Within one base of it there is no much larger clone, and no base qualities were kept.

On the study overall, not on this receptor specifically: The quantity of clinical and demographic metadata differed by source and by participant and was supplied without curation.

Whole blood was collected in K2EDTA tubes by collaborating institutions according to the institutions' own protocols. For TCRbeta analysis, collaborators shipped samples in one of three forms: frozen whole blood, isolated PBMCs, or DNA extracted from either of those sample types. V is reduced by 1 base and J by 4 bases, leaving a spacing of 8 bases between them. Taken from the germline V gene, the CDR1 and CDR2 loops are LGHNA and YSLEER. The CDR3 sequence holds 13 residues, the cysteine and phenylalanine included. The CDR3 DNA has 39 bases and is translated from base 1. TCRbeta CDR3 regions were amplified from genomic DNA by means of the immunoSEQ Assay, a bias-controlled multiplex PCR. Concerning the study's data processing: The number of nucleated cells in each sample was estimated from the amplification of reference gene primers within the assay. Sequence reads were collapsed and filtered to measure the absolute abundance of every unique TCRbeta CDR3 rearrangement. Productive Simpson clonality was computed per sample as the square root of Simpson's diversity index over productive rearrangements. TCRdb provides this immuneACCESS table in a form limited to in-frame rearrangements. Some clones are lacking; in checked studies, under half of them reflect an unresolved V gene, and why the rest are absent is not known. Clonal size and the V and J genes are those of that table, whereas D and trimming came from the DNA. The sample table holds tens of thousands of clones, of which roughly four fifths were seen once. The ten largest clones represent around 7.2% of the sample.

Sequenced material: peripheral blood. The clonotype comes from a man aged 50 to 59 with active or convalescent COVID-19. The chain is encoded by TRBV4-3 joined to TRBJ2-7; perhaps TRBD1 is the D gene, with 5 bases matching. The DNA reads as follows: TGCGCCAGCAGCCAAGGCAGGGTGTACGAGCAGTACTTC. It translates as CASSQGRVYEQYF.